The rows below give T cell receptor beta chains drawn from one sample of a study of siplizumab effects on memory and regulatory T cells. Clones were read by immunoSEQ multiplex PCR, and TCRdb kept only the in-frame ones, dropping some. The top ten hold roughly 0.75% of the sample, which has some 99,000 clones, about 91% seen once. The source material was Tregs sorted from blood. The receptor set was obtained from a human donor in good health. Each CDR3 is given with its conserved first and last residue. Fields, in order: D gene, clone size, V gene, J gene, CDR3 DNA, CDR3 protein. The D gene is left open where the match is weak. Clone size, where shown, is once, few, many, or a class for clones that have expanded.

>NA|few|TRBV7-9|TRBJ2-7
TGTGCCAGCAGCCCACGGGGGACTTTTTACGAGCAGTACTTC
CASSPRGTFYEQYF
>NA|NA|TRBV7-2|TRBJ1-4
TGTGCCAGCAGCCCCATTCCCCCAAAACTGTTTTTT
CASSPIPPKLFF
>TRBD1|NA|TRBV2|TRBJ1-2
TGTGCCAGCAGAGACAGGGGAACCGCCTATGGCTACACCTTC
CASRDRGTAYGYTF
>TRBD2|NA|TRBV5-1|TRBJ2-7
TGCGCCAGCAGCTTGGGACCTACTAGCGGGAGCTCCTACGAGCAGTACTTC
CASSLGPTSGSSYEQYF
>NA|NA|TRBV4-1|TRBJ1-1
TGCGCCAGCAGCCAAGCGGGTGGGAGGAACACTGAAGCTTTCTTT
CASSQAGGRNTEAFF
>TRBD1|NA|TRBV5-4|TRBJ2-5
TGTGCCAGCAGTCGGTCGACAGGGGGCGTAGAGACCCAGTACTTC
CASSRSTGGVETQYF
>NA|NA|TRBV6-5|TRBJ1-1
TGTGCCAGCAGAACAGGCGGCACTGAAGCTTTCTTT
CASRTGGTEAFF
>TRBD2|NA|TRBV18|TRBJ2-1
TGTGCCAGCTCACCACCTAATGTGGGGGGGGTTCTGGATGAGCAGTTCTTC
CASSPPNVGGVLDEQFF
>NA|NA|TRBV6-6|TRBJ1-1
TGTGCCAGCAGTTACGGTTTTAGATCGGCGCGGACTGAAGCTTTCTTT
CASSYGFRSARTEAFF
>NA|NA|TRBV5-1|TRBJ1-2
TGCGCCAGCTCCACCAGTGGGCATGGCTACACCTTC
CASSTSGHGYTF
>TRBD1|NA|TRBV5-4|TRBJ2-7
TGTGCCAGCAGCCTCCGGGACAGGGACTACGAGCAGTACTTC
CASSLRDRDYEQYF
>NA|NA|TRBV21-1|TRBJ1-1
TGTGCCAGCAGCAAAGAGAAGGAGGCTGAAGCTTTCTTT
CASSKEKEAEAFF
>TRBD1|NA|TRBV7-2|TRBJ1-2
TGTGCCAGCAGCTCCGGGACAGCCTATGGCTACACCTTC
CASSSGTAYGYTF
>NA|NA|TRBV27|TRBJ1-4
TGTGCCAGCAGTTTTAACGGGTACAGGGCGGGTGAAAAACTGTTTTTT
CASSFNGYRAGEKLFF
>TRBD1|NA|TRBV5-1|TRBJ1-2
TGCGCCAGCAGCCCTCAGCAGGGGGCGAACCTCTACTATGGCTACACCTTC
CASSPQQGANLYYGYTF
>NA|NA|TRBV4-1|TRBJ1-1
TGCGCCAGCAGCCAAGATCTAGGCCTGTGGTCCGAAGCTTTCTTT
CASSQDLGLWSEAFF
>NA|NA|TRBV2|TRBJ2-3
TGTGCCAGCAGTTTTCACACAGATACGCAGTATTTT
CASSFHTDTQYF
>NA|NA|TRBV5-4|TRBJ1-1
TGTGCCAGCAGTCTAGGAGGGGGGGGCACTGAAGCTTTCTTT
CASSLGGGGTEAFF
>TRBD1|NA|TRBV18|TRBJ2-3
TGTGCCAGCTCTCCACTCAGGGGGCGGACAGATACGCAGTATTTT
CASSPLRGRTDTQYF
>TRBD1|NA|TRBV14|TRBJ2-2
TGTGCCAGTCAGGGGGCGAACACCGGGGAGCTGTTTTTT
CASQGANTGELFF
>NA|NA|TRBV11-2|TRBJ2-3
TGTGCCAGCAGCTTACGTGCGCCTAGCACAGATACGCAGTATTTT
CASSLRAPSTDTQYF
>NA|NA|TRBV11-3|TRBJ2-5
TGTGCCAGCAGCTTAACTACCGGGGCCCAGTACTTC
CASSLTTGAQYF